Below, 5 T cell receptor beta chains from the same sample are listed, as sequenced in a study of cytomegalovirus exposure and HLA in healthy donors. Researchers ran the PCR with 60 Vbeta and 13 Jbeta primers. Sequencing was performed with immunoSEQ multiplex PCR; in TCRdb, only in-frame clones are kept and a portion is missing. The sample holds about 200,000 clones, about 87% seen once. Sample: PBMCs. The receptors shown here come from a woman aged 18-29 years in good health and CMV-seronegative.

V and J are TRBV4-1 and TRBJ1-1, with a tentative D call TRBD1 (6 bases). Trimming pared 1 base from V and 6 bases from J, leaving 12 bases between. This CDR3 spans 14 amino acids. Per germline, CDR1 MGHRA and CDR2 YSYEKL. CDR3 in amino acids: CASSQAGGIAEAFF. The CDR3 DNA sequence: TGCGCCAGCAGCCAAGCGGGGGGCATCGCTGAAGCTTTCTTT.

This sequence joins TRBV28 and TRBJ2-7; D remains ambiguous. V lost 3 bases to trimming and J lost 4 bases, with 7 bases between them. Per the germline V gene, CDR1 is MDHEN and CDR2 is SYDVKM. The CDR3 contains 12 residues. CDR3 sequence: CASSLSFYEQYF. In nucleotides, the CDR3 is TGTGCCAGCAGTTTGTCATTTTACGAGCAGTACTTC.

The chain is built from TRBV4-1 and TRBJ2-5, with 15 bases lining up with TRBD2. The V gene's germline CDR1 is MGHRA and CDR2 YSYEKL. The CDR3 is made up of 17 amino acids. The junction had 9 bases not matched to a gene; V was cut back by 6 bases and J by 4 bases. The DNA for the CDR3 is TGCGCCAGCAGTCTCGGACTAGCGGGAGGGAGTCTAGAGACCCAGTACTTC. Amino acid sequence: CASSLGLAGGSLETQYF.

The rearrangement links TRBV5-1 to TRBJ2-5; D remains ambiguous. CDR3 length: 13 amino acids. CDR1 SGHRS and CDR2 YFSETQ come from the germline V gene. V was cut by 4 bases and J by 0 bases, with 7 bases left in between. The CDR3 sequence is CASSPQYQETQYF. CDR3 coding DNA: TGCGCCAGCAGCCCCCAGTACCAAGAGACCCAGTACTTC.

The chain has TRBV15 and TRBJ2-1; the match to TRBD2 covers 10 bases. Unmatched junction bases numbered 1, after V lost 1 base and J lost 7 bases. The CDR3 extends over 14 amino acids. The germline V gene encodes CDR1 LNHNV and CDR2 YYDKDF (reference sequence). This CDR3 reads CATSRASGSNEQFF. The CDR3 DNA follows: TGTGCCACCAGCAGAGCTAGCGGGAGTAATGAGCAGTTCTTC.